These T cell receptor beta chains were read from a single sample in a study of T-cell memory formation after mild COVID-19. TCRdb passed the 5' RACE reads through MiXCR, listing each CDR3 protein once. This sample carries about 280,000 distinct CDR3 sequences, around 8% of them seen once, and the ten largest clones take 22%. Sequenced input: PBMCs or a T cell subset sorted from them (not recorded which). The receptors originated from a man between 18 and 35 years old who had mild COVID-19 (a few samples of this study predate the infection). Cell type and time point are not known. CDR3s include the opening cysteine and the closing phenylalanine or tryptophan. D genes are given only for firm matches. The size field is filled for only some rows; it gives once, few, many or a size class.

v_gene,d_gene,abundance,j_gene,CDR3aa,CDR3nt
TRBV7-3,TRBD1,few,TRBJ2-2,CASSLGQMNTGELFF,TGTGCCAGCAGCCTGGGACAGATGAACACCGGGGAGCTGTTTTTT
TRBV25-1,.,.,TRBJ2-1,CASSRGGDRYNEQFF,TGTGCCAGCAGCCGTGGCGGGGACAGATACAATGAGCAGTTCTTC
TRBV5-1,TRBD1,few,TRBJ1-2,CASSAGTGLDYGYTF,TGCGCCAGCAGCGCCGGGACAGGTTTAGACTATGGCTACACCTTC
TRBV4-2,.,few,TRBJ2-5,CASSQDWRGAAEGETQYF,TGTGCCAGCAGCCAAGATTGGAGGGGGGCCGCGGAAGGAGAGACCCAGTACTTC
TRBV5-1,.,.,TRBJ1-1,CASSLEQKNTEAFF,TGCGCCAGCAGCTTGGAACAGAAAAACACTGAAGCTTTCTTT
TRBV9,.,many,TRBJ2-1,CASSIGAFGDEQFF,TGTGCCAGCAGCATCGGGGCCTTCGGCGATGAGCAGTTCTTC
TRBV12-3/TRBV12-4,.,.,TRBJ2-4,CASSFRGYAKNIQYF,TGTGCCAGCAGTTTTCGGGGGTATGCCAAAAACATTCAGTACTTC
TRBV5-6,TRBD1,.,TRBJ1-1,CASSPPGQKNTEAFF,TGTGCCAGCAGCCCGCCGGGACAGAAGAACACTGAAGCTTTCTTT
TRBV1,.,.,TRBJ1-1,CTSSQEGANTEAFF,TGCACCAGCAGCCAAGAAGGGGCGAACACTGAAGCTTTCTTT
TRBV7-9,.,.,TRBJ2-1,CALDSYNEQFF,TGTGCCCTGGACAGCTACAATGAGCAGTTCTTC
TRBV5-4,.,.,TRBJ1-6,CASSPPDSPLHF,TGTGCCAGCAGCCCTCCCGATTCACCCCTCCACTTT
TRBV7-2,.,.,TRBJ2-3,CASSLGQIVGAGKDRQYF,TGTGCCAGCAGCTTAGGCCAGATTGTGGGGGCTGGGAAAGATAGGCAGTATTTT
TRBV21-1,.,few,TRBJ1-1,CASSHYRGREAFF,TGTGCCAGCAGCCACTACAGGGGGCGGGAGGCTTTCTTT
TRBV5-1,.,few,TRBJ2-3,CAARGGEGDTQYF,TGCGCCGCAAGGGGGGGAGAAGGAGATACGCAGTATTTT
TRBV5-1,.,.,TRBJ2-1,CASSFGGTHNEQFF,TGCGCCAGCAGCTTCGGGGGTACTCACAATGAGCAGTTCTTC
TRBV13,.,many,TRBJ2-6,CASSPRWDTSGANVLTF,TGTGCCAGCAGCCCTCGTTGGGACACCTCTGGGGCCAACGTCCTGACTTTC
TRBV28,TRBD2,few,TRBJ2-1,CATGGKPADEQFF,TGTGCCACCGGGGGGAAACCTGCGGATGAGCAGTTCTTC
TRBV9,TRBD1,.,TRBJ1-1,CASSTTGMNTEDFF,TGTGCCAGCAGCACGACAGGGATGAACACTGAAGATTTCTTT
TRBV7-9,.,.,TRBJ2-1,CASSWARVHGYEQFF,TGTGCCAGCAGCTGGGCCCGGGTGCACGGCTATGAGCAGTTCTTC
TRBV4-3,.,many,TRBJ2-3,CASSQVGDTQYF,TGCGCCAGCAGCCAGGTGGGGGATACGCAGTATTTT
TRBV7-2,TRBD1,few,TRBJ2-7,CASSYRPRGQGYEQYF,TGTGCCAGCAGCTACAGACCTCGGGGACAGGGGTACGAGCAGTACTTC
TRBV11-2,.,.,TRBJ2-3,CASSLVYGTESTDTQYF,TGTGCCAGCAGCTTAGTATACGGGACCGAGAGCACAGATACGCAGTATTTT
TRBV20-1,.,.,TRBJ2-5,CSARDRKETQYF,TGCAGTGCTAGAGATAGGAAAGAGACCCAGTACTTC
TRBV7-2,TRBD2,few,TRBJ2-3,CASSLGGLVTGDTQYF,TGTGCCAGCAGCTTGGGGGGACTAGTTACAGGAGATACGCAGTATTTT
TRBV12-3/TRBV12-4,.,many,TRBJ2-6,CASSLRGANVLTF,TGTGCCAGCAGCCTCAGAGGGGCCAACGTCCTGACTTTC
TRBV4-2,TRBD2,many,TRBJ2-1,CASSPLNLAGEHNEQFF,TGTGCCAGCAGCCCCTTAAACCTAGCGGGGGAACACAATGAGCAGTTCTTC
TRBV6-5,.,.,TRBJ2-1,CASRALGATYNEQFF,TGTGCCAGCAGGGCCTTAGGGGCGACCTACAATGAGCAGTTCTTC
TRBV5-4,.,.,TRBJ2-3,CASSLGGGGGDTQYF,TGTGCCAGCAGCTTGGGCGGGGGCGGGGGAGATACGCAGTATTTT
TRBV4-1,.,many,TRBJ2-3,CASSQPSSGDTQYF,TGCGCCAGCAGCCAACCATCCTCCGGAGATACGCAGTATTTT
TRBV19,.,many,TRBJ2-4,CASSMRVYGNIQYF,TGTGCCAGTAGTATGAGAGTGTATGGGAACATTCAGTACTTC
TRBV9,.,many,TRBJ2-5,CASSAGTQETQYF,TGTGCCAGCAGCGCCGGGACTCAAGAGACCCAGTACTTC
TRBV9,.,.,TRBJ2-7,CASSPSAGTTPYEQYF,TGTGCCAGCAGCCCTAGCGCCGGGACCACGCCCTACGAGCAGTACTTC
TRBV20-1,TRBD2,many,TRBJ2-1,CSAPTSGGSSYNEQFF,TGCAGTGCTCCGACTAGCGGGGGGTCCTCCTACAATGAGCAGTTCTTC
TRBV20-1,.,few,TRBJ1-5,CSARPGNSNQPQHF,TGCAGTGCTAGACCAGGGAATAGCAATCAGCCCCAGCATTTT
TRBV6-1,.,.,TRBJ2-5,CASNPGPAYRETQYF,TGTGCCAGTAACCCGGGACCCGCGTATCGAGAGACCCAGTACTTC
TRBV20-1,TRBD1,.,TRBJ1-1,CSARTPWTGGSTEAFF,TGCAGTGCTAGAACCCCTTGGACAGGGGGGAGCACTGAAGCTTTCTTT
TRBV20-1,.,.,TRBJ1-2,CSASRPSGAVYGYTF,TGCAGTGCTAGTCGTCCATCAGGGGCAGTCTATGGCTACACCTTC
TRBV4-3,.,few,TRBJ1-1,CASSQDILTEAFF,TGCGCCAGCAGCCAAGATATCCTAACTGAAGCTTTCTTT
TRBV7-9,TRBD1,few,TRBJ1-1,CASSLGTGETEAFF,TGTGCCAGCAGCTTAGGGACAGGGGAAACTGAAGCTTTCTTT
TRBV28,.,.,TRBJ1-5,CASSLWGYSNQPQHF,TGTGCCAGCAGTTTATGGGGATATAGCAATCAGCCCCAGCATTTT
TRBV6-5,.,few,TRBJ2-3,CASSYTGPPRGDTQYF,TGTGCCAGCAGTTACACGGGGCCCCCGAGAGGAGATACGCAGTATTTT
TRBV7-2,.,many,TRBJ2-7,CASSLEAGSDEQYF,TGTGCCAGCAGCTTAGAGGCGGGGTCGGACGAGCAGTACTTC
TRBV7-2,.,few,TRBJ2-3,CASSWGRYTQYF,TGTGCCAGCAGCTGGGGGCGGTATACGCAGTATTTT
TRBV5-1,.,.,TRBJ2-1,CASSSERQIDEQFF,TGCGCCAGCAGCTCTGAGAGACAGATAGATGAGCAGTTCTTC
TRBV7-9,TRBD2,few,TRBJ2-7,CASSPLAGIYEQYF,TGTGCCAGCAGCCCCCTAGCGGGAATATACGAGCAGTACTTC
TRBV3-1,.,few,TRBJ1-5,CASSQGSYSNQPQHF,TGTGCCAGCAGCCAAGGCAGTTACAGCAATCAGCCCCAGCATTTT
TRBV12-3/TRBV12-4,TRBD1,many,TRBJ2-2,CASSFAGQGDGELFF,TGTGCCAGCAGTTTCGCGGGACAGGGTGACGGGGAGCTGTTTTTT
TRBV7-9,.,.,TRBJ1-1,CASSFTGGDTEAFF,TGTGCCAGCAGCTTTACGGGGGGGGACACTGAAGCTTTCTTT
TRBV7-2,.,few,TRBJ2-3,CASSPPEGFTDTQYF,TGTGCCAGCAGCCCCCCAGAGGGTTTCACAGATACGCAGTATTTT
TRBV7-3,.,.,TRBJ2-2,CASSLRTKNTGELFF,TGTGCCAGCAGCTTACGGACGAAGAACACCGGGGAGCTGTTTTTT
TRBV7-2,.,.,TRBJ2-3,CASSSPLARTFATDTQYF,TGTGCCAGCAGTTCCCCCCTAGCCCGGACCTTTGCCACAGATACGCAGTATTTT
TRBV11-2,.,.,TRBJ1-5,CASSPQSDQPQHF,TGTGCCAGCAGCCCGCAGAGTGATCAGCCCCAGCATTTT
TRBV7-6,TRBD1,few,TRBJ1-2,CASSLEGLRTGGHYGYTF,TGTGCCAGCAGCTTAGAGGGTTTGCGGACAGGGGGGCACTATGGCTACACCTTC
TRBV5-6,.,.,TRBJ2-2,CASSLLAGEGDTGELFF,TGTGCCAGCAGCTTGTTGGCAGGGGAGGGAGACACCGGGGAGCTGTTTTTT
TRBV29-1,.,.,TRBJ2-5,CSVALATGQETQYF,TGCAGCGTTGCCCTAGCGACGGGGCAAGAGACCCAGTACTTC
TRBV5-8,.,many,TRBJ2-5,CASSRRTEETQYF,TGTGCCAGCAGCCGACGGACAGAAGAGACCCAGTACTTC
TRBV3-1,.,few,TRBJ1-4,CASSQDPAGDSTGKLFF,TGTGCCAGCAGCCAAGATCCCGCGGGCGACAGTACAGGAAAACTGTTTTTT
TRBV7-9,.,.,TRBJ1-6,CVGGTGPGSPLHF,TGTGTAGGAGGAACAGGGCCTGGGTCACCCCTCCACTTT